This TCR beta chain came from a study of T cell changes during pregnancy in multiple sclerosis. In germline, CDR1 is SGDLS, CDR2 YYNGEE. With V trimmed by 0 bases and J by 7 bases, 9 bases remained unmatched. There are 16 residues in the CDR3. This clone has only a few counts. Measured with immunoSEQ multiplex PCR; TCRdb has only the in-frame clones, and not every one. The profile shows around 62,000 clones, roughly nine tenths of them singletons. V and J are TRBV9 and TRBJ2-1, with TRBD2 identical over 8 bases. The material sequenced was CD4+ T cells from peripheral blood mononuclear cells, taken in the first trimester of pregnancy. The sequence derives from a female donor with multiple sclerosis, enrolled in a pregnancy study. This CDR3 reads CASSVGSGGGWNEQFF. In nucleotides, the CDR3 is TGTGCCAGCAGCGTAGGAAGCGGGGGAGGGTGGAATGAGCAGTTCTTC.